This T cell receptor (beta chain) was captured by sequencing in a study of PD-1 blockade in classical Hodgkin lymphoma. Study information: Patients were infused with nivolumab 3 mg/kg every 2 weeks. Findings and limits, study-wide: Newly diagnosed patients reportedly had lower baseline TCR diversity than healthy donors. Researchers reported that CD4+ TCR diversity, though not CD8+, rose significantly by C4D1.

TCRdb's table, derived via immunoSEQ multiplex PCR, lists solely in-frame clones and lacks some. The sample consists of about 97,000 clones, roughly 83% of them appearing once. The germline CDR1 and CDR2 sequences are SQVTM and ANQGSEA. V dropped 5 bases and J dropped 0 bases, with 12 bases sitting between them. This CDR3 is 14 amino acids long. Regarding this clone: Its antigen is undetermined.

Relapses following autologous stem cell transplantation were seen in all patients, with brentuximab vedotin exposure varying. The sequence derives from a human donor with classical Hodgkin lymphoma. This chain uses TRBV29-1 with TRBJ2-3; no reliable D call. Sequencing was performed on peripheral blood mononuclear cells (PBMCs), taken at baseline. CDR3 in DNA: TGCAGCGTTTCGAGTTACCCTAGCACAGATACGCAGTATTTT. Translation: CSVSSYPSTDTQYF.